Detailed here is one T cell receptor (beta chain). The entry originates in a study of blood T cell repertoires in COVID-19. This table comes from immunoSEQ multiplex PCR, and its TCRdb copy is limited to in-frame clones, with some not included. This table holds some 120,000 clones, approximately 80% found once. The length of the CDR3 is 15 residues. The germline V gene has CDR1 SGHDT and CDR2 YYEEEE. V was pared by 1 base and J by 1 base, with 10 bases between. Input material: peripheral blood. J is TRBJ2-3 and V is TRBV5-6; D ambiguous. This clonotype originated in a man older than 75 with acute or convalescent COVID-19. The CDR3 DNA sequence: TGTGCCAGCAGCTTGAGGAGATATGGCACAGATACGCAGTATTTT. Translating gives CASSLRRYGTDTQYF.